This T cell receptor (beta chain) is from a study of shared clonotypes between healthy human individuals. Assay: immunoSEQ multiplex PCR; the TCRdb copy retains only in-frame clones and omits some. This table holds 2 million to 2.5 million clones, just over 90% found once. This CDR3 region has 17 residues. The V end was cut by 0 bases, the J end by 4 bases, with 18 bases between. Germline CDR1 LNHNV, CDR2 YYDKDF (reference sequence). Sequences were obtained from naive CD4+ T cells from PBMCs. As to subset: CD45RA+ positively selected. V and J are TRBV15 and TRBJ1-2, with D uncertain. This clonotype originated in a man between 18 and 35 years old in good health. Some clones in this sample may be carry-over from other donors' samples. CDR3 amino acids: CATSRDSRRRVIYGYTF. CDR3 nucleotide sequence: TGTGCCACCAGCAGAGATAGTCGCAGGAGGGTAATCTATGGCTACACCTTC.